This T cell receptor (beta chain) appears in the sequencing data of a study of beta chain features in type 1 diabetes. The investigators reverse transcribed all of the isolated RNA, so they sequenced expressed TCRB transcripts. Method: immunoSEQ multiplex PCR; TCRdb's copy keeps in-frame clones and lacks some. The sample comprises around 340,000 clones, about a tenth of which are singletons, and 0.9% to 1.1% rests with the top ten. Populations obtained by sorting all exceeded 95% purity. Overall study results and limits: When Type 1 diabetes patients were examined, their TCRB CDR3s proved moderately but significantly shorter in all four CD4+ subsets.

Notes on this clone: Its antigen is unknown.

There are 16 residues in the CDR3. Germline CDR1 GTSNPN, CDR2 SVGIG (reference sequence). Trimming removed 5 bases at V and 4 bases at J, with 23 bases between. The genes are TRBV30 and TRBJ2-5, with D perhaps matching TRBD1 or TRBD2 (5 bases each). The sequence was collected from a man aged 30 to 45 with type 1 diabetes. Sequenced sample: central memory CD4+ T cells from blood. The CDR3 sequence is CAWGTSADWGRETQYF. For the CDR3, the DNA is TGTGCCTGGGGCACCTCTGCGGACTGGGGGAGAGAGACCCAGTACTTC.